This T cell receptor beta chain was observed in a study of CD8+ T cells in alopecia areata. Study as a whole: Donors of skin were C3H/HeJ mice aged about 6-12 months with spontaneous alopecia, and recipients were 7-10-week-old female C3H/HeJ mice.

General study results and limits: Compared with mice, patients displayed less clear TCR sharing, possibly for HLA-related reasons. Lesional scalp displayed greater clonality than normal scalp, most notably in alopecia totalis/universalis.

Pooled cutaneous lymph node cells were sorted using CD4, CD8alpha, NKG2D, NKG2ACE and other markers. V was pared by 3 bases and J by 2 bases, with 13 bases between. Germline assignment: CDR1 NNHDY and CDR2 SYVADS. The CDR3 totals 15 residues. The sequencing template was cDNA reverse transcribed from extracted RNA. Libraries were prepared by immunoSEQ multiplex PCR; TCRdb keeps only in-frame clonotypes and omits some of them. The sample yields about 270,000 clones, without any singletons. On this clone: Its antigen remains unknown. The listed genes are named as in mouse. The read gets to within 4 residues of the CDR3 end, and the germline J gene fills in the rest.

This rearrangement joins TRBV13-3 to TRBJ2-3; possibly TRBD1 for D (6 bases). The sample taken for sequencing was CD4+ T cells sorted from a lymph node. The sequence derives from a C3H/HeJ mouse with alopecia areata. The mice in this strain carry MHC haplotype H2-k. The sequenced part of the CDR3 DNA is TGTGCCAGCAGTGTTCCGGGACAAAATGCAGAA. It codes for CASSVPGQNAE. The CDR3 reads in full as CASSVPGQNAETLYF.